This T cell receptor beta chain was obtained from a study of blood T cell repertoires in COVID-19. For the study at large: The origin of the acute and convalescent COVID-19 samples was the United States, Italy and Spain. From T cells, B-cell-depleted T cells, or PBMCs came the material, which was cDNA or gDNA.

In the authors' workflow: Nucleated cell number was recorded as an estimate derived from reference gene primer amplification. Sequencing was performed with immunoSEQ multiplex PCR; in TCRdb, only in-frame clones are kept and a portion is missing. V and J calls and clone size are given by that table; D and trimming were obtained from the DNA. Among about 39,000 clones listed, approximately 90% were seen once. The CDR3 has 15 residues. After removal of 6 bases from V and 4 bases from J, the junction contained 7 bases not matched to a gene. Germline V CDR1 and CDR2: MRHNA, SNTAGT. The sequence was obtained from a man between 45 and 60 years old with active COVID-19. Sequences were obtained from peripheral blood. J is TRBJ1-3 and V is TRBV6-4; the match to TRBD1 covers 9 bases. This chain's CDR3 is CASRHHRGRGNTIYF. As DNA, the CDR3 is TGTGCCAGCAGACACCACAGGGGGCGAGGAAACACCATATATTTT.